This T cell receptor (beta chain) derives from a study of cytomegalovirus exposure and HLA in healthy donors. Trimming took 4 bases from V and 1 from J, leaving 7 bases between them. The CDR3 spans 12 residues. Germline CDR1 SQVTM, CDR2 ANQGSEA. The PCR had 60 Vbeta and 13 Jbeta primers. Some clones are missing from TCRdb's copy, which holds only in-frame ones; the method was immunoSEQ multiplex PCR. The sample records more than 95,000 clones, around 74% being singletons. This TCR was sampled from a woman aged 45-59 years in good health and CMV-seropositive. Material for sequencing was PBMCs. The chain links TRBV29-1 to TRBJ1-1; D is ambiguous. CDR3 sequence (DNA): TGCAGCGTTGTTGCAGGGAACACTGAAGCTTTCTTT. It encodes CSVVAGNTEAFF.